In its sample, the clone carrying this TCR beta chain was seen many times. The source of the sample is a study of neurological immune-mediated disorders. As for the study in general: A relapsing-remitting course was seen in about 90% of the roughly 34 multiple sclerosis patients and a secondary progressive course in 3.

One entry per CDR3 protein, called by TCRdb with MiXCR from the 5' RACE reads. The sample lists nearly 60,000 distinct CDR3 sequences; roughly 3.5% were seen once. Sequenced sample: PBMCs. This clonotype originated in a woman aged 60-75 years with multiple sclerosis.

This CDR3 is CATSRVDGAQETQYF. CDR3 bases: TGTGCCACCAGCAGAGTGGACGGGGCCCAAGAGACCCAGTACTTC. J is TRBJ2-5 and V is TRBV15, with D perhaps being TRBD1 or TRBD2 (5 bases each). V lost 1 base and J lost 1, with 10 bases in between. This CDR3 has 15 residues. Germline CDR1 reads LNHNV; CDR2 reads YYDKDF (reference sequence). Full variable domain (rest looked up from reference TRBV15 and TRBJ2-5): DAMVIQNPRYQVTQFGKPVTLSCSQTLNHNVMYWYQQKSSQAPKLLFHYYDKDFNNEADTPDNFQSRRPNTSFCFLDIRSPGLGDTAMYLCATSRVDGAQETQYFGPGTRLLVL.